Described below is a single T cell receptor (beta chain) sequence and its context. Some clones are missing from TCRdb's copy, which holds only in-frame ones; the method was immunoSEQ multiplex PCR. The sample has over 75,000 clones, 70% to 85% seen once. The sample originates from a study of blood T cell repertoires in COVID-19. Study details: PBMCs, B-cell-depleted T cells, or T cells provided the cDNA or gDNA that made up the material.

This CDR3 region has 16 residues. V lost 5 bases to trimming and J lost 7 bases; unmatched junction nucleotides: 12. CDR1 and CDR2 from the germline V gene are SEHNR and FQNEAQ (reference sequence). V gene TRBV7-9 combines with J gene TRBJ1-4; TRBD1 matches 8 bases. The TCR comes from a man aged 65 to 79 with acute or convalescent COVID-19. The sequenced sample was peripheral blood. The CDR3 DNA sequence: TGTGCCAGCAGCCGTTTACGGACAGGGTTAGTTGAAAAACTGTTTTTT. Encoded protein: CASSRLRTGLVEKLFF. Filled out from reference TRBV7-9 and TRBJ1-4, the complete variable domain reads DTGVSQNPRHKITKRGQNVTFRCDPISEHNRLYWYRQTLGQGPEFLTYFQNEAQLEKSRLLSDRFSAERPKGSFSTLEIQRTEQGDSAMYLCASSRLRTGLVEKLFFGSGTQLSVL.